Presented here are 27 T cell receptor beta chains from one specimen sequenced in a study of T cell responses to AZD1222 COVID-19 vaccine (dated by TCRdb to the early 2020s). Library generation was performed with the immunoSEQ multiplex PCR assay. Here the immuneACCESS table is served through TCRdb, limited to in-frame sequences with V and J called. Missing clones are a known gap in these copies; in checked studies unresolved V genes cover under half, and the rest lacks a known reason. This sample is represented by about 130,000 clones; 80% to 90% of them were singletons. In total, the top ten clones hold 4% to 5% of the sample. In the paper's terms, the time point label means: baseline before first vaccination. The sequencing used peripheral blood, collected on day 0 of AZD1222 vaccination. The receptors shown here come from an adult in good health.

The chain links TRBV28 to TRBJ2-3; 10 bases match TRBD1. V gave up 6 bases and J gave up 3 bases; unmatched junction bases: 9. The CDR3 runs 16 residues. The germline V gene has CDR1 MDHEN and CDR2 SYDVKM. For the CDR3, the DNA is TGTGCCAGCAGACTCGGAGGGGGACAGGGGACAGATACGCAGTATTTT. Translated, it gives CASRLGGGQGTDTQYF.

This sequence joins TRBV6-6 and TRBJ1-4, with D uncertain. This CDR3 has 13 residues. Trimming stripped 7 bases from V and 4 bases from J, with 10 bases between. Germline CDR1 and CDR2: MNHNY and SVGAGI (reference sequence). The CDR3 nucleotides read TGTGCCAGCAACCAATTGAGTAATGAAAAACTGTTTTTT. Its translation is CASNQLSNEKLFF.

V and J are TRBV5-1 and TRBJ1-2; 8 bases align to TRBD1. The CDR3 loop spans 14 amino acids. V shed 0 bases, J shed 8 bases, and the junction held 6 bases outside the gene matches. CDR1 is SGHRS and CDR2 is YFSETQ in the germline V gene. CDR3 amino acids: CASSLDNRGGGYTF. CDR3 coding DNA: TGCGCCAGCAGCTTGGACAACAGGGGGGGCGGCTACACCTTC.

This clone has a single count. This rearrangement joins TRBV11-3 to TRBJ1-2, with D perhaps TRBD1 (5 bases). The CDR3 extends over 13 amino acids. From germline, CDR1 is SGHNT and CDR2 YENEEA. Trimming removed 3 bases from V and 8 bases from J, with 13 bases in between. The CDR3 DNA sequence: TGTGCCAGCAGCTTGGGGGTGTTGGGCGGCTACACCTTC. Translated: CASSLGVLGGYTF.

The chain uses TRBV7-2 and TRBJ1-3, with D maybe TRBD1 (5 bases). Germline V gives CDR1 SGHTA, CDR2 FQGNSA. CDR3 length: 13 residues. Trimming pared 5 bases from V and 4 bases from J, leaving 9 bases between. CDR3: CASSTNRGNTIYF. As DNA, the CDR3 is TGTGCCAGCAGCACCAACAGGGGAAACACCATATATTTT.

The V call is TRBV12-3 or TRBV12-4, the J call TRBJ1-2, with D perhaps matching TRBD1 (5 bases). Between the trimmed V and J ends, which lost 7 bases and 8 bases, there was a span of 17 bases. The CDR3 loop spans 13 amino acids. CDR3 loop: CASNLNGGWGYTF. In DNA, the CDR3 is TGTGCCAGCAATCTGAACGGGGGGTGGGGCTACACCTTC.

The J gene is TRBJ1-1, the V gene TRBV7-9; 8 positions match TRBD1. Germline CDR1 is SEHNR and CDR2 is FQNEAQ (reference sequence). CDR3 size: 15 residues. The V and J ends lost 5 bases and 4 bases, in that order; junction bases with no gene match: 9. DNA of the CDR3: TGTGCCAGCAGCAATTGGACAGGGCTCGCCACTGAAGCTTTCTTT. Translated: CASSNWTGLATEAFF.

The chain uses TRBV27 and TRBJ2-2, with D perhaps TRBD2 (6 bases). Trimming cost V 5 bases and J 5 bases, with 18 bases left between them. This CDR3 contains 16 residues. Germline V gene lookup returns CDR1 MNHEY and CDR2 SMNVEV (reference sequence). The CDR3 coding sequence is TGTGCCAGCAGTACCCCCGGGACTCGACCTACCGGGGAGCTGTTTTTT. It specifies CASSTPGTRPTGELFF.

The chain has TRBV4-3 and TRBJ2-5; the D gene is possibly TRBD1 (6 bases). The germline gives CDR1 LGHNA, CDR2 YSLEER. V lost 4 bases to trimming and J lost 0 bases, with 6 bases between them. The CDR3 has 13 amino acids. In DNA, the CDR3 is TGCGCCAGCAGCCGGGACAACCAAGAGACCCAGTACTTC. As protein: CASSRDNQETQYF.

The chain couples TRBV10-1 to TRBJ2-2, with D possibly matching TRBD2 (5 bases). The V end was cut by 6 bases, the J end by 4 bases, with 9 bases between. CDR1 is WNHNN and CDR2 is SYGVQD in the germline V gene (reference sequence). This CDR3 is built from 13 residues. The CDR3 here is CASRDGVTGELFF. The CDR3 DNA follows: TGCGCCAGCAGGGACGGGGTCACCGGGGAGCTGTTTTTT.

The chain carries TRBV5-1 and TRBJ2-2; D assignment may be TRBD1 or TRBD2 (6 bases each). Germline CDR1 is SGHRS and CDR2 is YFSETQ. This CDR3 region has 16 residues. Trimming pared 4 bases from V and 0 bases from J, leaving 13 bases between. CDR3 in amino acids: CASSLGGSSNTGELFF. The CDR3 nucleotides read TGCGCCAGCAGCCTAGGGGGGAGTTCGAACACCGGGGAGCTGTTTTTT. Together with reference TRBV5-1 and TRBJ2-2, the CDR3 gives the full variable domain: KAGVTQTPRYLIKTRGQQVTLSCSPISGHRSVSWYQQTPGQGLQFLFEYFSETQRNKGNFPGRFSGRQFSNSRSEMNVSTLELGDSALYLCASSLGGSSNTGELFFGEGSRLTVL.

The chain uses TRBV7-2 and TRBJ1-5, with TRBD1 as a possible D gene (6 bases). Per germline, CDR1 SGHTA and CDR2 FQGNSA. CDR3 size: 14 residues. V dropped 1 base and J dropped 7 bases, with 11 bases sitting between them. Here the CDR3 DNA reads TGTGCCAGCAGCTTAGGGGTCAGGGGACAGCCCCAGCATTTT. It yields the protein CASSLGVRGQPQHF. Full variable domain (remainder filled in from reference TRBV7-2 and TRBJ1-5): GAGVSQSPSNKVTEKGKDVELRCDPISGHTALYWYRQSLGQGLEFLIYFQGNSAPDKSGLPSDRFSAERTGGSVSTLTIQRTQQEDSAVYLCASSLGVRGQPQHFGDGTRLSIL.

Here the CDR3 reads CASSLGTAGGRETQYF. CDR3 nucleotides: TGCGCCAGCAGCTTGGGGACAGCCGGGGGCCGGGAGACCCAGTACTTC. The chain combines TRBV5-1 with TRBJ2-5, with D perhaps given as TRBD1 or TRBD2 (6 bases each). The V end was cut by 0 bases, the J end by 5 bases, with 17 bases between. This CDR3 contains 16 residues. Germline values: CDR1 SGHRS, CDR2 YFSETQ.

The genes are TRBV4-3 and TRBJ2-7; D not certain. The germline V and J ends were trimmed by 3 bases and 3 bases, with 18 bases remaining between them. Looked up from germline, CDR1 is LGHNA and CDR2 is YSLEER. CDR3 size: 16 residues. Here the CDR3 reads CASSQGGRSPRYEQYF. For the CDR3, the DNA is TGCGCCAGCAGCCAGGGTGGACGTAGTCCGCGCTACGAGCAGTACTTC.

This sequence joins TRBV28 and TRBJ1-2, with 11 bases identical to TRBD1. Germline CDR1 MDHEN, CDR2 SYDVKM. V shed 5 bases, J shed 10 bases, and the junction held 9 bases outside the gene matches. There are 14 residues in the CDR3. The CDR3 loop reads CASSPPGQGGIYTF. The CDR3 coding sequence is TGTGCCAGCAGTCCCCCGGGACAGGGGGGGATCTACACCTTC.

V gene TRBV10-3 combines with J gene TRBJ1-1; a possible D gene is TRBD1 (6 bases). This CDR3 is built from 13 residues. V was pared by 6 bases and J by 4 bases, with 12 bases between. In germline, CDR1 is ENHRY, CDR2 SYGVKD. CDR3 region: CAIRVGGGTEAFF. CDR3 DNA sequence: TGTGCCATCAGGGTAGGGGGAGGCACTGAAGCTTTCTTT.

The V call is TRBV10-1, the J call TRBJ1-1; D is undetermined. V lost 7 bases, J lost 0 bases, and 9 bases lay in between. Germline V gene lookup returns CDR1 WNHNN and CDR2 SYGVQD (reference sequence). The length of the CDR3 is 13 residues. The CDR3 sequence is CASKAGVNTEAFF. For the CDR3, the DNA is TGCGCCAGCAAAGCCGGGGTGAACACTGAAGCTTTCTTT.

The chain joins TRBV19 to TRBJ2-4; D not certain. This CDR3 has 14 residues. The ends were cut back, 6 bases at V and 0 bases at J, with 9 bases in the middle. Germline assignment: CDR1 LNHDA and CDR2 SQIVND (reference sequence). The chain's CDR3 is CASRGSGAKNIQYF. In nucleotides, the CDR3 is TGTGCCAGTAGGGGGTCGGGAGCCAAAAACATTCAGTACTTC.

The rearrangement uses TRBV6-5 and TRBJ2-6; no definite D call. This CDR3 has 14 residues. V shed 6 bases and J shed 0 bases, with 6 bases lying between them. Per the germline V gene, CDR1 is MNHEY and CDR2 is SVGAGI. The CDR3 region is CASRRGSGANVLTF. The DNA for the CDR3 is TGTGCCAGCAGGAGAGGCTCTGGGGCCAACGTCCTGACTTTC.

V and J are TRBV5-1 and TRBJ1-2; D gene unclear. CDR1 SGHRS and CDR2 YFSETQ come from the germline V gene. V lost 0 bases and J 0 bases, leaving 3 bases between the germline ends. The CDR3 is 13 residues long. The chain's CDR3 is CASSLDSNYGYTF. The CDR3 coding sequence is TGCGCCAGCAGCTTGGACTCTAACTATGGCTACACCTTC.

Worth noting for this clone: An end of the junction differs from the germline gene, which may be a read error. V usage is TRBV30 and J usage is TRBJ2-1, with D possibly TRBD1 on 6 matching bases. Germline V lookup: CDR1 GTSNPN, CDR2 SVGIG (reference sequence). The CDR3 spans 13 residues. CDR3 in DNA: TGTGCCGGGCCGGGACACTCCCACAATGAGCAGTTCTTC. Translating it yields CAGPGHSHNEQFF.

J is TRBJ1-2 and V is TRBV4-1, with a weak D call TRBD1 (6 bases). V lost 0 bases to trimming and J lost 8 bases, with 16 bases between them. Germline CDR1 is MGHRA and CDR2 is YSYEKL. CDR3 size: 15 residues. This chain's CDR3 is CASSQDRGLDRGYTF. The CDR3 bases are TGCGCCAGCAGCCAAGATCGCGGGTTAGACAGGGGCTACACCTTC.

The chain combines TRBV6-5 with TRBJ1-2; 7 nucleotides match TRBD1. Germline V gene data show CDR1 as MNHEY and CDR2 as SVGAGI. This CDR3 is 14 amino acids long. V trimming: 7 bases; J trimming: 3 bases; junction bases outside the gene matches: 8. CDR3 region: CASTRQGGDYGYTF. The CDR3 coding sequence is TGTGCCAGCACCCGACAGGGAGGGGACTATGGCTACACCTTC.

The gene calls are TRBV12-5 and TRBJ2-1, with TRBD1 identical over 10 bases. This CDR3 spans 15 amino acids. The V segment lost 4 bases and the J segment 9 bases; nucleotides outside the gene matches: 9. CDR1 is LGHNT and CDR2 is FRNRAP in the germline V gene. The DNA for the CDR3 is TGTGCTAGTGGTTCGAGACAGGGGGCGCAGGGTGAGCAGTTCTTC. Translation: CASGSRQGAQGEQFF.

The chain employs TRBV6-1 and TRBJ1-1; D perhaps matches TRBD1 (6 bases). Trimming stripped 4 bases from V and 5 bases from J, with 14 bases between. CDR3 length: 14 amino acids. Per the germline V gene, CDR1 is MNHNS and CDR2 is SASEGT. CDR3 sequence (DNA): TGTGCCAGCAGTGGCAGGGGAGGCATTACTGAAGCTTTCTTT. As protein: CASSGRGGITEAFF.

CDR3 protein: CASSPGRVNTEAFF. CDR3 nucleotide sequence: TGTGCCAGCTCACCCGGCAGGGTGAACACTGAAGCTTTCTTT. The chain joins TRBV18 to TRBJ1-1; tentatively, D is TRBD1 (5 bases). V lost 3 bases to trimming and J lost 0 bases, with 8 bases between them. Per the germline V gene, CDR1 is KGHSH and CDR2 is LQKENI. The CDR3 loop spans 14 amino acids.

Note on this clone: At one of its ends the junction is not consistent with the germline gene, which may arise from a read error. V is TRBV7-7 and J is TRBJ2-2; 9 bases are a match to TRBD2. In germline, CDR1 is SSHAT, CDR2 FNYEAQ (reference sequence). The CDR3 contains 15 residues. The CDR3 here is CASSRSGGSTGELFF. Here the CDR3 DNA reads TGTGCTAGCAGCCGTAGCGGGGGCAGCACCGGGGAGCTGTTTTTT.